Sequencing of this T cell receptor beta chain was carried out in a study of CD8+CD57+ T cells in acquired aplastic anemia. Study summary: Each DNA sample taken from sorted CD4+ and CD8+ cells came to about 3 ug on average. General observations from the study: Patients shared some 29 CD8+ CDR3 sequences with controls.

As to this clonotype: The antigen remains undetermined.

CDR3 and TCR beta VDJ profiling relied on genomic DNA as the template. TCRdb recomputed calls from the reads with MiXCR, one row per CDR3 protein. Among 400,000 to 600,000 distinct CDR3 sequences, around 33% were seen once, and the ten largest hold about 0.8%. CDR3 length equals 15 residues. Between the trimmed V and J ends, which lost 5 bases and 0 bases, there was a span of 11 bases. Germline V lookup: CDR1 LNHDA, CDR2 SQIVND (reference sequence). In patients chosen for sequencing, flow cytometry had shown CD8+CD57+ cell expansion. This TCR derives from a human donor with aplastic anemia. Specimen: sorted CD4+, CD8+, or CD8+CD57+ T cells (not recorded which) from PBMCs. The genes are TRBV19 and TRBJ1-5, with D perhaps matching TRBD1 (6 bases). The CDR3 protein is CASSLRTASNQPQHF. The CDR3 nucleotides are TGTGCCAGTAGTCTTCGGACAGCTAGCAATCAGCCCCAGCATTTT.